This T cell receptor (delta chain) was recorded in a study of gamma-delta chains in newborns, infants, children. Across the study: Microbial exposure reportedly drives polyclonal innate γδ T cell expansion after birth.

The CDR3 has 21 residues. Losses at the gene ends were 3 bases for V and 2 bases for J; bases not matched to a gene: 20. In germline, CDR1 is GEAIGNYY, CDR2 EKD. TCRdb reprocessed the reads through CATT. The sample lists under 13,000 delta-chain clones, 3.5% seen once, with over 7% in the top ten. The V and J genes are TRDV2 and TRDJ1; TRDD3 matches at 13 bases. This TCR derives from a child who was a newborn, infant or young child, either healthy, febrile or measles-vaccinated (not recorded which). The sequenced material came from blood. The CDR3 region has the DNA TGTGCCTGTGACCCTCTGAATTTACTGGGGGATACGAGGATGGTAACCGATAAACTCATCTTT. Residues: CACDPLNLLGDTRMVTDKLIF.